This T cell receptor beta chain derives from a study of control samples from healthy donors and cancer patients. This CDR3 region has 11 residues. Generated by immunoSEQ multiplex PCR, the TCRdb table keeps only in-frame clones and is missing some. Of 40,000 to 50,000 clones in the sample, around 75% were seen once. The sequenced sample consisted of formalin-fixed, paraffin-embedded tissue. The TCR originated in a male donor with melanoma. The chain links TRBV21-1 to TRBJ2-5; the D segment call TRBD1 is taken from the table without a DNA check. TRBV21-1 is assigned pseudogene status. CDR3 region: CPHQYQETQYF. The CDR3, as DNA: TGTCCCCATCAGTACCAAGAGACCCAGTACTTC.